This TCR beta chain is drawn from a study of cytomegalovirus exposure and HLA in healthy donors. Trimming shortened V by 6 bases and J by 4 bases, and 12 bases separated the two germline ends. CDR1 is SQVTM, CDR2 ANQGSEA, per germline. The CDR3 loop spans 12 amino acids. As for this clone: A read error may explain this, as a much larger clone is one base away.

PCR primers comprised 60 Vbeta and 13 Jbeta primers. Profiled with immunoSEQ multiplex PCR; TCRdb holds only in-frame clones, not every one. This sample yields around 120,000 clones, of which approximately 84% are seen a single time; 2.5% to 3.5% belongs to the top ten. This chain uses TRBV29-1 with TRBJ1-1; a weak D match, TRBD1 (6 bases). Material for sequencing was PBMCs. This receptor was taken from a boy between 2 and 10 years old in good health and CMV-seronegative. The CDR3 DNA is TGCAGCGTACAGCGAGGGGGCACTGAAGCTTTCTTT. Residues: CSVQRGGTEAFF. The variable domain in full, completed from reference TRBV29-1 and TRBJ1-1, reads SAVISQKPSRDICQRGTSLTIQCQVDSQVTMMFWYRQQPGQSLTLIATANQGSEATYESGFVIDKFPISRPNLTFSTLTVSNMSPEDSSIYLCSVQRGGTEAFFGQGTRLTVV.